This TCR beta chain was captured by sequencing in a study of CXCR3-negative and CXCR3-positive naive CD8 T cells (dated 2019 in TCRdb). Notes on the research overall: Approximately 140 million TRB reads were obtained in total, roughly 1.5 +/- 0.3 million reads per library. For the TRBV-TRBJ cluster analysis, the naive subsets came from about five donors, while the memory cells came from 3 donors. The diversity and physicochemical repertoire analyses included 11 donors pooled from two independent experiments.

Sequencing relied on a NextSeq 550. The Human TCR Profiling Kit (MiLaboratory) was used to prepare UMI-labeled 5' RACE TRB cDNA libraries. cDNA synthesis used the entire amount of extracted RNA, and PCR amplification then used the entire amount of cDNA produced. Libraries were prepared in parallel using an identical number of PCR cycles. Per the authors' processing: MIGEC and MiXCR extracted about 53,000 +/- 10,000 unique UMI-labeled TRB cDNA molecules per library, requiring at least two reads per UMI. Each library averaged around 42,000 +/- 9,900 functional in-frame TRB CDR3 nucleotide clonotypes without stop codons. After downsampling to 5000 UMI-labeled TRB molecules per sample, diversity metrics, including normalized Shannon-Wiener and Chao1, were computed in VDJtools. VDJtools was used to calculate clonotype-size-weighted physicochemical properties of the central five CDR3 residues, namely interaction energy, strength, volume and Kidera factor 4. After reprocessing by TCRdb, each CDR3 protein sequence is one entry, and no DNA is given. Clone size and V and J calls follow TCRdb, not the original study. The sample table on file contains about 150,000 distinct CDR3 sequences. In total, the top ten clones hold 0.41% of the sample.

For every CD8+ T cell subset, over 250,000 cells were flow-sorted straight into RLT lysis buffer, and each subset was sorted in triplicate. Naive CD8+ T cells were defined stringently as CD45RO-CCR7+CD27+CD95- to exclude memory contaminants. Using standard density gradient centrifugation, peripheral blood mononuclear cells were isolated from buffy coats. A FACSAria III was used to flow-sort naive CD8+ T cells into CXCR3-negative and CXCR3-positive populations. An RNeasy Mini Kit was used to extract total RNA from the sorted cells. With regard to this clonotype: The antigen it binds to is not known.

Points the paper makes about the study in general: Surface CD5, linked to self-reactivity in mice, was comparable between naive subsets; TCR interaction strength was therefore also inferred from TRB CDR3 physicochemical properties. TRB CDR3s from CXCR3-positive naive cells showed higher hydrophobicity (lower Kidera factor 4), lower energy, and higher strength and volume indices than CXCR3-negative naive cells. Repertoire diversity was comparably high in both naive subsets but much lower in memory CD8+ T cells. Similar TRBV-TRBJ usage was shown by naive CXCR3-negative and CXCR3-positive cells from the same donor, whereas distinct patterns were shown by memory cells. Freshly isolated PBMCs were used for most assays because CXCR3 expression partially decreased after cryopreservation.

Sequenced sample: naive CXCR3+ CD8+ T cells from blood. The cell subset or site label, as the study defines it: CD45RO-CCR7+CD27+CD95- naive CD8+ T cells expressing CXCR3 (TNR3+). This sequence was found in a human donor in good health. Some clones in this sample may be carry-over from other donors' samples.

This receptor has the CDR3 CASSPPDRVSPLHF. The rearrangement joined TRBV27 to TRBJ1-6; the TCRdb call, TRBD1, lacks DNA for checking. The CDR3 has 14 amino acids, counting the end cysteine and phenylalanine. No DNA is listed. Via the germline V gene (reference sequence), CDR1 is MNHEY and CDR2 SMNVEV.